The subject of this entry is one T cell receptor (beta chain). What it binds is unknown. This sample is part of a study of T cells in localized non-small cell lung cancer. The study's findings and limits: Among the tissues sampled, uninvolved adjacent lung had the highest T cell clonality, above tumor.

Measured with immunoSEQ multiplex PCR; TCRdb has only the in-frame clones, and not every one. Here the sample spans 3,000 to 4,000 clones, around 21% being singletons. Sequenced material: lung tumor tissue, taken before any cancer treatment. This receptor was obtained from a man between 18 and 50 years old with stage II lung adenocarcinoma.

As DNA, the CDR3 is TGCAGCCATTCCGGGACAGGGGGGATGGATGGCTACACCTTC. Translating gives CSHSGTGGMDGYTF. The chain is built from TRBV29-1 and TRBJ1-2, with 11 bases lining up with TRBD1. Germline loops: CDR1 SQVTM, CDR2 ANQGSEA. V lost 8 bases to trimming and J lost 6 bases; unmatched junction nucleotides: 11. This CDR3 contains 14 residues.